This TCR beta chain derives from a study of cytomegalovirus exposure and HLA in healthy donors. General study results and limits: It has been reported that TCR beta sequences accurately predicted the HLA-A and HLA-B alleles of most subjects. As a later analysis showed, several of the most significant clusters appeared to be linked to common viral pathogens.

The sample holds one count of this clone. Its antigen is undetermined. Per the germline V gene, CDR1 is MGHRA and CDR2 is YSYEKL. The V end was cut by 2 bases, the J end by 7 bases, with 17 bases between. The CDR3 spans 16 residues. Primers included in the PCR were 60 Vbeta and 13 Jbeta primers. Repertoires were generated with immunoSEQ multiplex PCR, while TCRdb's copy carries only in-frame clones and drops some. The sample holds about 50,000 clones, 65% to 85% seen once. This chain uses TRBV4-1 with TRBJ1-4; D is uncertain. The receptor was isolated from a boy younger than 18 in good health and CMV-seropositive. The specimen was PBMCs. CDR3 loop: CASSQLGGGPTEKLFF. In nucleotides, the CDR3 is TGCGCCAGCAGCCAATTAGGTGGCGGCCCTACTGAAAAACTGTTTTTT.